This TCR beta chain is drawn from a study of cytomegalovirus exposure and HLA in healthy donors. Whole-study findings and limits: V- and J-gene trimming in TCR beta was tied to a missense DCLRE1C variant by an analysis performed later. Within an earlier analysis, most TCR beta V segments proved productive either about 87% or about 30% of the time. Some V segments could not be told apart, so they were left out, TRBV6-2 and TRBV6-3 among them.

A multiplex PCR was run with 60 Vbeta primers and 13 Jbeta primers. Sequencing used immunoSEQ multiplex PCR; TCRdb keeps in-frame clones, though not all of them. The table records roughly 160,000 clones, around 72% of them present only once. This clone appeared a few times. Its cognate antigen is unknown. It was healthy bone marrow donors who served as donors. Germline lookup yields CDR1 SGHTA and CDR2 FQGTGA. The CDR3 covers 13 residues. V lost 1 base and J 7 bases, leaving 5 bases between the germline ends. This chain connects TRBV7-3 to TRBJ1-6; D gene unclear. The receptor comes from a female donor in good health and CMV-seronegative. Sequencing used PBMCs. For the CDR3, the DNA is TGTGCCAGCAGCTTAATTCAGAATTCACCCCTCCACTTT. Its protein is CASSLIQNSPLHF.